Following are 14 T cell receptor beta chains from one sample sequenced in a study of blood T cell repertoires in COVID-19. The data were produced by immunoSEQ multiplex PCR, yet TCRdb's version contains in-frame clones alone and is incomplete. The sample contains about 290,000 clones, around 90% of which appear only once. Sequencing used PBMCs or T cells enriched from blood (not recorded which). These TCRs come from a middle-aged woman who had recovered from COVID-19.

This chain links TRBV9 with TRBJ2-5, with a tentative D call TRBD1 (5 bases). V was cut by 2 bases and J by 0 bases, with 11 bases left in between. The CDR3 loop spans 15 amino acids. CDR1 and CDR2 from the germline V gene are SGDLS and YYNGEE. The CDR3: CASSVMDTDQETQYF. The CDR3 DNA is TGTGCCAGCAGCGTGATGGACACCGACCAAGAGACCCAGTACTTC.

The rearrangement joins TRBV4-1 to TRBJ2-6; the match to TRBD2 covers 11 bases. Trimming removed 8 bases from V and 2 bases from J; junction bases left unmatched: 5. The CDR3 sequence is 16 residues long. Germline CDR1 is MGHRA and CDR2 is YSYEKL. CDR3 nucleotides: TGCGCCAGCGCGCTAGCGGGGGGAGCTGGGGCCAACGTCCTGACTTTC. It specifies CASALAGGAGANVLTF.

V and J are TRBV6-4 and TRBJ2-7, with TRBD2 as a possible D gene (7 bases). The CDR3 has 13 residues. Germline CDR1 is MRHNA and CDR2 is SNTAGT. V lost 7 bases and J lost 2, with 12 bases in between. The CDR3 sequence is CASIRGAPYEQYF. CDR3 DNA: TGTGCCAGCATACGGGGGGCCCCCTACGAGCAGTACTTC.

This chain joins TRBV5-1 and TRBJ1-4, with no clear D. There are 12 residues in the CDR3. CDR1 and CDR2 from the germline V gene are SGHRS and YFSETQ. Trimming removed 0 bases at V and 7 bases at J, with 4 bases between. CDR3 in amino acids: CASSLDFEKLFF. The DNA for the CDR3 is TGCGCCAGCAGCTTGGACTTTGAAAAACTGTTTTTT.

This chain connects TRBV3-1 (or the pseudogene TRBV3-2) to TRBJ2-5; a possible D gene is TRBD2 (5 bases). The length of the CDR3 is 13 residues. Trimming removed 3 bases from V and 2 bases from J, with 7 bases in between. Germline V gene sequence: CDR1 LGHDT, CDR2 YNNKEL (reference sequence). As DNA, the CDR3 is TGTGCCAGCAGCCACTGGAGGCAAGAGACCCAGTACTTC. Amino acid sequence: CASSHWRQETQYF.

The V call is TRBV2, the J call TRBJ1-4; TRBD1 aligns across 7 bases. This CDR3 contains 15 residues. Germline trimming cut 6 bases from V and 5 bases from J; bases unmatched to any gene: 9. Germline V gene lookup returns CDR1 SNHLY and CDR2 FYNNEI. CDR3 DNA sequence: TGTGCCAGCAGAGCCTCGGGACAGCGAAATGAAAAACTGTTTTTT. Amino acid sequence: CASRASGQRNEKLFF.

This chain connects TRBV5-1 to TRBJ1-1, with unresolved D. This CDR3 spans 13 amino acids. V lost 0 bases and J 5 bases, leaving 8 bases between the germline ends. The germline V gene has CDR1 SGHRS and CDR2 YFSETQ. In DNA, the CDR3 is TGCGCCAGCAGCTTGGCGGGGAAGACTGAAGCTTTCTTT. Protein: CASSLAGKTEAFF. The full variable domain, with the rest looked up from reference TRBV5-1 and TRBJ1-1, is KAGVTQTPRYLIKTRGQQVTLSCSPISGHRSVSWYQQTPGQGLQFLFEYFSETQRNKGNFPGRFSGRQFSNSRSEMNVSTLELGDSALYLCASSLAGKTEAFFGQGTRLTVV.

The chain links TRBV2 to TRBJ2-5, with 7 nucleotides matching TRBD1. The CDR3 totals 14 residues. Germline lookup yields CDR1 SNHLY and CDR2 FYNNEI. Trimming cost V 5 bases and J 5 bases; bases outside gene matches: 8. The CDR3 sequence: CASSLTGPRETQYF. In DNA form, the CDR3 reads TGTGCCAGCAGTTTGACAGGGCCCAGGGAGACCCAGTACTTC.

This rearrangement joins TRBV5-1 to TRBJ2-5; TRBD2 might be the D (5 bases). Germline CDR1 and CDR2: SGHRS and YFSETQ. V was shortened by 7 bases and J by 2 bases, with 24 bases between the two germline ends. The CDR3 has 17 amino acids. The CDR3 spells CASLAGLLGDEQETQYF. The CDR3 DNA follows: TGCGCCAGCTTAGCTGGACTCCTAGGCGACGAGCAAGAGACCCAGTACTTC.

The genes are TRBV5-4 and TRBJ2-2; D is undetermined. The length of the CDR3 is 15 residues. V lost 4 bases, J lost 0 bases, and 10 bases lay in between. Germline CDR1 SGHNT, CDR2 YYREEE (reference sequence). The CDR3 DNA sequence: TGTGCCAGCAGCGACGGTACAGCGAACACCGGGGAGCTGTTTTTT. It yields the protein CASSDGTANTGELFF. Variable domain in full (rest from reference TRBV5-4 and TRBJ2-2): ETGVTQSPTHLIKTRGQQVTLRCSSQSGHNTVSWYQQALGQGPQFIFQYYREEENGRGNFPPRFSGLQFPNYSSELNVNALELDDSALYLCASSDGTANTGELFFGEGSRLTVL.

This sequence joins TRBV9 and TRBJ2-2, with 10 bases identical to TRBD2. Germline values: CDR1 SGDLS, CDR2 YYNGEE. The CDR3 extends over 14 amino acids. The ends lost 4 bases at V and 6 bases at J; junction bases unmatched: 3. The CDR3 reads CASSPSGRAGELFF. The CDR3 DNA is TGTGCCAGCAGCCCCAGCGGGAGGGCCGGGGAGCTGTTTTTT.

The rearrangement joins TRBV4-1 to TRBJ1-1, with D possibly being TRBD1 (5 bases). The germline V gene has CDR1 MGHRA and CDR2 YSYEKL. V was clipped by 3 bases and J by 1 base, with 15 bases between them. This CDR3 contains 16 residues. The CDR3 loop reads CASSQSGGTRNTEAFF. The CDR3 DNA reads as TGCGCCAGCAGCCAGAGCGGAGGGACTAGGAACACTGAAGCTTTCTTT.

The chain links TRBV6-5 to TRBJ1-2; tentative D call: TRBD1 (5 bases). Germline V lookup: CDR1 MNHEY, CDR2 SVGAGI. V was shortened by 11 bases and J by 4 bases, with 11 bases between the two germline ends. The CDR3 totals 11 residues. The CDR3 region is CAGSTAYGYTF. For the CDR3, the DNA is TGTGCCGGCTCGACAGCCTATGGCTACACCTTC.

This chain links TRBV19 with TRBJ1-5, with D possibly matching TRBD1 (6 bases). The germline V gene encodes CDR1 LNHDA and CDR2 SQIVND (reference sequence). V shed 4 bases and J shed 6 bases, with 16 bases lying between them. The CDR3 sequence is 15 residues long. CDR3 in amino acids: CASSSPGPTGQPQHF. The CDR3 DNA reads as TGTGCCAGTAGTAGCCCCGGACCGACAGGTCAGCCCCAGCATTTT.